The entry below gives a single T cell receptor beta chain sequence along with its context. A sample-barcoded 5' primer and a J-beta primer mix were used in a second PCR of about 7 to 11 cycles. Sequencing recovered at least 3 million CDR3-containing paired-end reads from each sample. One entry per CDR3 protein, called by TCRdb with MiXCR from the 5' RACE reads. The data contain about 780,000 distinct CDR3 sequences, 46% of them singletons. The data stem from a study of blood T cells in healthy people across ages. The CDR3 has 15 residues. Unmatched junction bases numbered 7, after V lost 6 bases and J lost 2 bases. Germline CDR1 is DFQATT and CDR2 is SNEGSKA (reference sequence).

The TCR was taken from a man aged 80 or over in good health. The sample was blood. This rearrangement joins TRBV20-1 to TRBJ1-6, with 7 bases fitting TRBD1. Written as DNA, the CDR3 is TGCAGTGCAGTTGACAGGGACACCTATAATTCACCCCTCCACTTT. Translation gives CSAVDRDTYNSPLHF.